This is a list of T cell receptor beta chains from one sample in a study of OX40 agonist ivuxolimab in advanced cancers. Produced via immunoSEQ multiplex PCR; TCRdb's table is partial and in-frame only. The sample includes about 56,000 clones, approximately 79% of them seen just once. Sequencing was performed on CD4+ or CD8+ T cells sorted from blood, taken in a trial of the OX40 agonist ivuxolimab. The receptors here all came from an adult with an advanced solid tumor such as melanoma, head and neck, liver or kidney cancer. The CDR3 runs from the conserved cysteine through the conserved F or W. The D gene is left open where the match is weak. Clone sizes are given selectively: once, few, many, or a class where the clone is expanded.

CSVDAASPDTQYF TGCAGCGTTGATGCTGCTTCCCCAGATACGCAGTATTTT . TRBJ2-3 TRBV29-1 .
CATSREPWGNTIYF TGTGCCACCAGCAGAGAACCCTGGGGAAACACCATATATTTT . TRBJ1-3 TRBV15 .
CAWNRNPTGELFF TGTGCCTGGAACAGGAACCCCACCGGGGAGCTGTTTTTT once TRBJ2-2 TRBV30 .
CASSLVTGGENGYTF TGTGCCAGCAGCCTCGTTACAGGGGGGGAGAATGGCTACACCTTC . TRBJ1-2 TRBV6-5 TRBD1
CSVSGDSYNEQFF TGCAGCGTTAGCGGGGACTCCTACAATGAGCAGTTCTTC . TRBJ2-1 TRBV29-1 TRBD2
CASSPPVVANTGELFF TGTGCCAGCTCACCACCGGTTGTAGCGAACACCGGGGAGCTGTTTTTT once TRBJ2-2 TRBV18 .
CASSEWGTGIYEQYF TGCGCCAGCAGCGAGTGGGGGACAGGGATTTACGAGCAGTACTTC . TRBJ2-7 TRBV10-2 TRBD1
CASSFSLAGTSSYEQYF TGTGCCAGCAGTTTCAGTCTAGCGGGGACCAGCTCCTACGAGCAGTACTTC . TRBJ2-7 TRBV28 TRBD2
CASRPRTSGGSSYEQYF TGTGCCAGCAGACCGAGGACTAGCGGGGGGAGCTCCTACGAGCAGTACTTC . TRBJ2-7 TRBV2 TRBD2
CATSRWTGAQSNQPQHF TGTGCCACCAGCAGGTGGACAGGGGCCCAGAGCAATCAGCCCCAGCATTTT . TRBJ1-5 TRBV15 TRBD1
CASSEWGSGTYEQYF TGTGCCAGCAGTGAATGGGGTAGCGGGACCTACGAGCAGTACTTC . TRBJ2-7 TRBV25-1 TRBD2
CASSRDRTNTIYF TGTGCCAGCAGCCGGGACAGGACAAACACCATATATTTT . TRBJ1-3 TRBV6-5 TRBD1
CASSLNTGGKQFF TGTGCCAGCAGCCTTAACACAGGGGGAAAGCAGTTCTTC . TRBJ2-1 TRBV7-9 TRBD1
CASSSRVGRYGYTF TGTGCCAGCAGTTCCCGGGTAGGGAGGTATGGCTACACCTTC . TRBJ1-2 TRBV6-6 .
CASSLGTAYGYTF TGTGCCAGCAGCTTAGGGACCGCCTATGGCTACACCTTC . TRBJ1-2 TRBV7-2 .
CASSLVAGDPYEQYF TGCGCCAGCAGCTTGGTAGCGGGAGACCCCTACGAGCAGTACTTC . TRBJ2-7 TRBV5-1 TRBD2
CASTVTDTRGGTYEQYF TGCGCCAGCACCGTCACCGACACCCGGGGCGGGACCTACGAGCAGTACTTC . TRBJ2-7 TRBV10-1 .
CASSLTGGTGELFF TGTGCCAGCAGCTTAACAGGGGGCACCGGGGAGCTGTTTTTT . TRBJ2-2 TRBV11-3 TRBD1
CAWGPQSYEQYF TGTGCCTGGGGCCCTCAGTCCTACGAGCAGTACTTC . TRBJ2-7 TRBV30 .
CASKGASETQYF TGTGCCAGCAAGGGGGCGAGTGAGACCCAGTACTTC . TRBJ2-5 TRBV5-6 TRBD1
CARGGFEQYF TGTGCCCGAGGAGGCTTTGAGCAGTACTTC . TRBJ2-7 TRBV21-1 .
CASSQIQGKAFF TGTGCCAGCAGTCAAATACAGGGTAAAGCTTTCTTT few TRBJ1-1 TRBV27 .
CASSLRDRVRDGYTF TGTGCCAGCAGCTTAAGGGACAGGGTCCGGGATGGCTACACCTTC . TRBJ1-2 TRBV7-8 TRBD1
CASSLGTANYGYTF TGTGCCAGCAGTTTAGGGACAGCCAACTATGGCTACACCTTC . TRBJ1-2 TRBV27 TRBD1
CASKRQGTGNTIYF TGTGCCAGCAAACGACAGGGCACTGGAAACACCATATATTTT . TRBJ1-3 TRBV6-1 TRBD1
CASSKASGYEQYF TGTGCCAGTAGTAAAGCTAGCGGCTACGAGCAGTACTTC . TRBJ2-7 TRBV19 TRBD2
CASKILAGGTVREQYF TGCGCCAGCAAGATACTAGCGGGGGGGACGGTCCGCGAGCAGTACTTC . TRBJ2-7 TRBV10-2 TRBD2
CASSPSATGGTEAFF TGTGCCAGCTCACCAAGCGCGACAGGGGGCACTGAAGCTTTCTTT . TRBJ1-1 TRBV18 TRBD1
CASSETSSHSYEQYF TGCGCCAGCAGCGAAACTAGCAGCCACTCCTACGAGCAGTACTTC . TRBJ2-7 TRBV5-1 .
CASSPGLIVYEQYF TGTGCCAGCTCACCGGGACTAATCGTATACGAGCAGTACTTC . TRBJ2-7 TRBV18 TRBD2
CASSLGMGGSYEQYF TGTGCCAGCAGCTTAGGAATGGGAGGAAGCTACGAGCAGTACTTC once TRBJ2-7 TRBV11-2 .
CASSLDGRVDYEQYF TGTGCCAGCAGCTTAGATGGCAGGGTGGACTACGAGCAGTACTTC . TRBJ2-7 TRBV7-2 .
CAISRAGNTIYF TGTGCCATCAGCAGGGCTGGAAACACCATATATTTT . TRBJ1-3 TRBV10-3 .
CASSLGSGRAGKTQYF TGTGCCAGCAGCTTAGGGAGCGGGAGGGCCGGAAAGACCCAGTACTTC . TRBJ2-5 TRBV7-2 TRBD2
CASSLLATRGDEQFF TGTGCCAGCAGTTTACTAGCGACAAGGGGCGATGAGCAGTTCTTC once TRBJ2-1 TRBV27 .
CASSSGRRDTQYF TGTGCCAGCAGTTCCGGGAGGCGCGATACGCAGTATTTT few TRBJ2-3 TRBV6-5 TRBD2
CASSLDNRNSPLHF TGTGCCAGCAGTTTAGATAACAGGAATTCACCCCTCCACTTT . TRBJ1-6 TRBV28 .
CASQERGAGTDTQYF TGTGCCAGCCAAGAGCGGGGGGCGGGCACAGATACGCAGTATTTT . TRBJ2-3 TRBV7-9 TRBD2
CASSLTGFSQNTEAFF TGCGCCAGCAGCTTGACCGGTTTCTCCCAGAACACTGAAGCTTTCTTT . TRBJ1-1 TRBV5-1 .
CASSQGQANYGYTF TGTGCCAGCAGCCAGGGACAGGCTAACTATGGCTACACCTTC . TRBJ1-2 TRBV14 TRBD1
CASSRGGWHSYNEQFF TGTGCCAGCAGTCGGGGGGGGTGGCACTCCTACAATGAGCAGTTCTTC . TRBJ2-1 TRBV9 TRBD2
CASSLAAGGSTDTQYF TGTGCCAGCAGCTTAGCAGCGGGGGGAAGCACAGATACGCAGTATTTT . TRBJ2-3 TRBV7-2 TRBD2
CASSPGPPRGNYNEQFF TGCGCCAGCAGCCCCGGTCCTCCGAGGGGGAACTACAATGAGCAGTTCTTC . TRBJ2-1 TRBV4-1 .
CASSPGFGGNQPQHF TGTGCCAGCAGCCCCGGTTTCGGGGGCAATCAGCCCCAGCATTTT . TRBJ1-5 TRBV4-2 .
CASNPGPKETQYF TGTGCCAGCAACCCGGGGCCCAAAGAGACCCAGTACTTC . TRBJ2-5 TRBV4-2 .
CASSTIGQGKTNTEAFF TGTGCCAGCAGTACTATTGGACAGGGGAAGACGAACACTGAAGCTTTCTTT . TRBJ1-1 TRBV27 TRBD1
CASSLGRDYGYTF TGCGCCAGCAGCTTGGGGAGGGACTATGGCTACACCTTC once TRBJ1-2 TRBV5-1 .
CASSRGTAYEQYF TGTGCCAGCAGTCGCGGGACAGCCTACGAGCAGTACTTC . TRBJ2-7 TRBV7-2 .
CASTPGQINSPLHF TGTGCCAGCACCCCGGGACAGATTAATTCACCCCTCCACTTT once TRBJ1-6 TRBV27 TRBD1
CASRSGFLPNYGYTF TGTGCCAGCAGGTCAGGGTTTCTTCCTAACTATGGCTACACCTTC . TRBJ1-2 TRBV28 .
CASRKGAGDTGELFF TGTGCCAGCAGGAAGGGGGCGGGGGACACCGGGGAGCTGTTTTTT once TRBJ2-2 TRBV2 .
CASSPRSNREGFF TGTGCCAGCAGCCCCCGTTCGAACAGGGAAGGCTTCTTT . TRBJ1-1 TRBV7-8 .
CASSLSLGNSPLHF TGTGCCAGCAGCTTGTCTCTGGGGAATTCACCCCTCCACTTT . TRBJ1-6 TRBV4-2 .